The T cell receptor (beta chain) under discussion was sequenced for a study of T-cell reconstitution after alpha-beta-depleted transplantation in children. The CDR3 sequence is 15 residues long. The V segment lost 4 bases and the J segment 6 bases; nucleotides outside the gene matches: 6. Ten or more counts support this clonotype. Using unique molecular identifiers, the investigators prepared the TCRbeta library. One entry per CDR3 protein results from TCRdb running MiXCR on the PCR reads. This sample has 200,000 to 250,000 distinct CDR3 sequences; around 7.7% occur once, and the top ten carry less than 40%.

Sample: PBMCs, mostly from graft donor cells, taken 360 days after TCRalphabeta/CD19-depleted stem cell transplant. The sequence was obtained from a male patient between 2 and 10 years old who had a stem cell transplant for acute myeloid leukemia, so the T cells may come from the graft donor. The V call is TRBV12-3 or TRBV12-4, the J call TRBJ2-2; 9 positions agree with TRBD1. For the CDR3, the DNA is TGTGCCAGCAGTTCAGAAACAGGGGGCTCCGGGGAGCTGTTTTTT. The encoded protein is CASSSETGGSGELFF.